The sequence of this T cell receptor beta chain was determined in a study of T cells in Graves' hyperthyroidism and ophthalmopathy. Diagnosing involved the use of clinical symptoms, serum thyroxine and TRAb, thyroid ultrasound and orbital computed tomography. PBMCs were collected from a roughly 10 ml volume of fresh peripheral blood. Amplified regions were TCR beta CDR3 sequences from RNA transcripts. With the HTBI primer set, the TCR CDR3 went through a first round of RT-PCR. TCRdb re-called the multiplex PCR reads through MiXCR, storing one row per CDR3 protein. The sample lists 200,000 to 300,000 distinct CDR3 sequences; about a sixth were seen once. At least ten counts were recorded for this clonotype. Its antigen is undetermined. The CDR3 runs to 12 residues. Germline loops: CDR1 SGHTA, CDR2 FQGNSA. V lost 5 bases and J 9 bases, leaving 13 bases between the germline ends. Study results and limitations: The blood repertoire included most of the expanded thyroid clonotypes above 0.001. Ophthalmopathy onset followed model prediction by a median approximately 5.9 months.

The source of this sequence is a woman aged 18-35 years with Graves' ophthalmopathy. The rearrangement uses TRBV7-2 and TRBJ1-2; D perhaps matches TRBD1 (6 bases). Specimen: blood. The CDR3 bases are TGTGCCAGCAGCGTAACAGGGAACCGCTACACCTTC. Amino acid sequence: CASSVTGNRYTF.